What follows are 22 T cell receptor beta chains derived from one specimen sequenced in a study of blood T cells in healthy people across ages. A second PCR, run for about 6 to 11 cycles, used a sample-barcoded 5' primer plus a J-beta primer mix. TCRdb reprocessed the 5' RACE reads via MiXCR and lists one record per CDR3 protein. The repertoire consists of around 1,800,000 distinct CDR3 sequences, with about two fifths occurring once and the leading ten covering roughly 23%. The specimen was blood. The receptor source for this set is a human donor in good health.

V gene TRBV12-3 or TRBV12-4 combines with J gene TRBJ1-2; D gene uncertain. The CDR3 is made up of 12 amino acids. V was cut by 5 bases and J by 7 bases, with 11 bases left in between. The DNA for the CDR3 is TGTGCCAGCAGTAGGAGGGAGGTTGGCTACACCTTC. Its translation is CASSRREVGYTF.

This clonotype has a handful of counts. The chain has TRBV6-5 and TRBJ1-6, with a weak D call TRBD1 (5 bases). The germline gives CDR1 MNHEY, CDR2 SVGAGI. CDR3 size: 15 residues. The germline V and J ends were trimmed by 0 bases and 13 bases, with 16 bases remaining between them. The CDR3 DNA follows: TGTGCCAGCAGTTACTCGGGGGAGCCCTCGATCCCCCTCCACTTT. Protein: CASSYSGEPSIPLHF.

J is TRBJ2-1 and V is TRBV9, with TRBD2 identical over 7 bases. The CDR3 consists of 17 residues. Germline V CDR1 and CDR2: SGDLS, YYNGEE. V lost 3 bases, J lost 0 bases, and 9 bases stayed unmatched. The CDR3 spells CASSETPRGDSYNEQFF. CDR3 nucleotide sequence: TGTGCCAGCAGCGAGACCCCCCGGGGGGACTCCTACAATGAGCAGTTCTTC.

This clonotype was counted a few times. The chain couples TRBV12-3 or TRBV12-4 to TRBJ2-7; 7 nucleotides align to TRBD2. The CDR3 consists of 14 residues. The V and J ends lost 6 bases and 2 bases, in that order; junction bases with no gene match: 7. As DNA, the CDR3 is TGTGCCAGCAGACCTAGCGGCCCTACCTACGAGCAGTACTTC. Translating gives CASRPSGPTYEQYF.

The genes are TRBV20-1 and TRBJ2-3, with 9 positions matching TRBD2. The CDR3 length is 17 residues. Germline assignment: CDR1 DFQATT and CDR2 SNEGSKA (reference sequence). The J segment lost 6 bases and the V segment lost 2 bases, leaving 15 bases of the junction unmatched. CDR3 protein: CSARISLAGARPDTQYF. In DNA, the CDR3 is TGCAGTGCTAGAATCTCATTAGCGGGGGCTCGACCGGATACGCAGTATTTT.

The rearrangement uses TRBV29-1 and TRBJ1-1, with 10 bases matching TRBD1. V dropped 7 bases and J dropped 5; count of bases not matched to a gene: 7. Looked up from germline, CDR1 is SQVTM and CDR2 is ANQGSEA. The CDR3 length is 13 residues. CDR3 region: CSATTGGATEAFF. In nucleotides, the CDR3 is TGCAGCGCCACGACAGGGGGCGCAACTGAAGCTTTCTTT.

This clonotype occurred a few times. This clone may be a read error of a much larger clone one base away. The chain couples TRBV24-1 to TRBJ2-3; D remains unclear. Germline CDR1 and CDR2: KGHDR and SFDVKD. V was trimmed by 0 bases and J by 0 bases, leaving 3 bases between them. The CDR3 sequence is 14 residues long. The CDR3 region has the DNA TGTGCCACCAGTGATTTGCCTAGCACAGATACGCAGTATTTT. Translation: CATSDLPSTDTQYF.

The chain joins TRBV18 to TRBJ2-3, with TRBD1 as a possible D gene (6 bases). The germline CDR1 and CDR2 sequences are KGHSH and LQKENI. Between the trimmed V and J ends, which lost 6 bases and 6 bases, there was a span of 19 bases. The CDR3 has 15 amino acids. In nucleotides, the CDR3 is TGTGCCAGCTCCCTTGAGACAGGTATTCAGGATACGCAGTATTTT. It specifies CASSLETGIQDTQYF.

The chain recombines TRBV7-3 with TRBJ2-1; D assignment may be TRBD1 or TRBD2 (5 bases each). V gave up 5 bases and J gave up 9 bases, with 17 bases separating them. Germline lookup yields CDR1 SGHTA and CDR2 FQGTGA. CDR3 length: 14 amino acids. The CDR3, as DNA: TGTGCCAGCAGCCTGGGAGTACGGCAGGGTGAGCAGTTCTTC. Translated, it gives CASSLGVRQGEQFF. The variable domain in full, completed from reference TRBV7-3 and TRBJ2-1, reads GAGVSQTPSNKVTEKGKYVELRCDPISGHTALYWYRQSLGQGPEFLIYFQGTGAADDSGLPNDRFFAVRPEGSVSTLKIQRTERGDSAVYLCASSLGVRQGEQFFGPGTRLTVL.

The rearrangement links TRBV10-3 to TRBJ2-3, with 12 nucleotides matching TRBD2. Trimming removed 2 bases from V and 2 bases from J; junction bases left unmatched: 5. This CDR3 comprises 17 residues. In germline, CDR1 is ENHRY, CDR2 SYGVKD. CDR3 region: CAISEPTSGSLTDTQYF. As DNA, the CDR3 is TGTGCCATCAGTGAGCCGACTAGCGGGAGCCTCACAGATACGCAGTATTTT.

The rearrangement uses TRBV6-6 and TRBJ1-4; no firm D call. V gave up 5 bases and J gave up 8 bases, with 12 bases separating them. Looked up from germline, CDR1 is MNHNY and CDR2 is SVGAGI (reference sequence). The CDR3 is 13 amino acids. The CDR3 region is CASSPNLWEKLFF. CDR3 DNA sequence: TGTGCCAGCAGTCCCAACCTATGGGAAAAACTGTTTTTT.

The chain combines TRBV29-1 with TRBJ2-2; D is unresolved. This CDR3 region has 13 residues. The germline V gene has CDR1 SQVTM and CDR2 ANQGSEA. Trimming removed 5 bases at V and 5 bases at J, with 12 bases between. CDR3 sequence (DNA): TGCAGCGTTAACCGTGGAAGGACCGGGGAGCTGTTTTTT. Amino acids: CSVNRGRTGELFF.

The chain combines TRBV6-2 or TRBV6-3 with TRBJ2-5; unclear D gene. Germline CDR1 is MNHEY and CDR2 is SVGEGT. V gave up 8 bases and J gave up 6 bases, with 19 bases separating them. The CDR3 sequence is 14 residues long. DNA of the CDR3: TGTGCCAGCGCTCACGGGCAGGCGATGAAGACCCAGTACTTC. Encoded protein: CASAHGQAMKTQYF.

This chain uses TRBV6-5 with TRBJ2-3; no clear D gene. V was clipped by 6 bases and J by 4 bases, with 11 bases between them. This CDR3 has 13 amino acids. Germline CDR1 is MNHEY and CDR2 is SVGAGI. CDR3 in amino acids: CASRYTSSDTQYF. CDR3 in DNA: TGTGCCAGCAGGTACACGTCCTCAGATACGCAGTATTTT.

This sequence joins TRBV29-1 and TRBJ2-7; perhaps TRBD1 as D (7 bases). This CDR3 has 13 amino acids. V lost 4 bases, J lost 1 base, and 11 bases lay in between. The V gene's germline CDR1 is SQVTM and CDR2 ANQGSEA. The CDR3 DNA is TGCAGCGTTGGCGGGACAGATTCCTACGAGCAGTACTTC. It encodes CSVGGTDSYEQYF.

V is TRBV6-6 and J is TRBJ2-5; D ambiguous. There are 14 residues in the CDR3. CDR1 is MNHNY, CDR2 SVGAGI, per germline (reference sequence). The germline V and J ends were trimmed by 2 bases and 11 bases, with 18 bases remaining between them. CDR3 in DNA: TGTGCCAGCAGTTACGGCGCGTCCCGCACTTGGCAGTACTTC. This sequence encodes CASSYGASRTWQYF.

Remarks on this clonotype: The junction departs from the called germline gene at one end, perhaps through a read error. CDR3 loop: CAGSDQGALYGYTF. CDR3 in DNA: TGCGCCGGCAGCGACCAGGGGGCTCTATATGGCTACACCTTC. The chain couples TRBV4-1 to TRBJ1-2; TRBD1 aligns across 8 bases. The CDR3 runs 14 residues. The germline CDR1 and CDR2 sequences are MGHRA and YSYEKL.

This chain links TRBV6-5 with TRBJ2-3; no reliable D call. This CDR3 contains 14 residues. Trimming cost V 6 bases and J 0 bases, with 10 bases left between them. Germline V lookup: CDR1 MNHEY, CDR2 SVGAGI. CDR3 protein: CASSAGPSTDTQYF. The CDR3 region has the DNA TGTGCCAGCAGCGCCGGGCCGAGCACAGATACGCAGTATTTT.

The chain combines TRBV5-1 with TRBJ2-7, with 7 positions matching TRBD1. The CDR3 is 14 residues long. CDR1 and CDR2 from the germline V gene are SGHRS and YFSETQ. Trimming at V came to 5 bases and at J to 1 base, leaving 6 bases not matched to a gene. As DNA, the CDR3 is TGCGCCAGCAGTGGGACAGAGGAATCCTACGAGCAGTACTTC. It encodes CASSGTEESYEQYF.

A few counts support this clonotype. The V gene is TRBV29-1, the J gene TRBJ2-4, with D perhaps matching TRBD1 or TRBD2 (5 bases each). TRBJ2-7 matches the DNA end more closely, so the J call is doubtful. The CDR3 is 12 amino acids. Germline CDR1 is SQVTM and CDR2 is ANQGSEA. CDR3 residues: CSAGPLVREQYF. CDR3 DNA sequence: TGCAGCGCGGGACCGTTGGTACGCGAGCAGTACTTC.

The rearrangement links TRBV20-1 to TRBJ2-3; TRBD2 matches 11 bases. Trimming took 3 bases from V and 5 from J; bases not matched to a gene: 13. Germline V gene sequence: CDR1 DFQATT, CDR2 SNEGSKA (reference sequence). This CDR3 region has 17 residues. The CDR3 DNA sequence: TGCAGTGCTAGCCAAGCCGGGACTAGCGGCTCGGGAGATACGCAGTATTTT. Amino acid sequence: CSASQAGTSGSGDTQYF.

This clonotype was counted only a few times. The CDR3: CASSQEGQGDTQYF. DNA of the CDR3: TGCGCCAGCAGCCAAGAGGGACAGGGAGATACGCAGTATTTT. The chain has TRBV4-3 and TRBJ2-3, with 9 positions matching TRBD1. The CDR3 spans 14 residues. Germline-derived CDR1 and CDR2 are LGHNA and YSLEER. V shed 0 bases, J shed 5 bases, and the junction held 0 bases outside the gene matches.